These 2 T cell receptor beta chains originate from one sample sequenced in a study of T cell responses to AZD1222 COVID-19 vaccine. Some clones are missing from TCRdb's copy, which holds only in-frame ones; the method was immunoSEQ multiplex PCR. The profile covers some 140,000 clones, with roughly 90% appearing a single time and roughly 3.1% taken by the ten largest. The starting material was peripheral blood, obtained on day 0 of AZD1222 vaccination. All receptors derive from an adult in good health.

This CDR3 is CASSVGKTWTENSPLHF. The CDR3 region has the DNA TGTGCCAGCAGCGTAGGAAAGACGTGGACGGAGAATTCACCCCTCCACTTT. The chain recombines TRBV9 with TRBJ1-6; no clear D gene. CDR3 length: 17 residues. Germline V gene sequence: CDR1 SGDLS, CDR2 YYNGEE. V dropped 0 bases and J dropped 7 bases, with 17 bases sitting between them.

The genes are TRBV28 and TRBJ1-2, with D unresolved. CDR1 is MDHEN and CDR2 is SYDVKM in the germline V gene. V lost 5 bases and J 1 base, leaving 17 bases between the germline ends. CDR3 length: 16 amino acids. CDR3 residues: CASSDFSSSINYGYTF. Here the CDR3 DNA reads TGTGCCAGCAGTGACTTCTCCAGCTCCATTAACTATGGCTACACCTTC.